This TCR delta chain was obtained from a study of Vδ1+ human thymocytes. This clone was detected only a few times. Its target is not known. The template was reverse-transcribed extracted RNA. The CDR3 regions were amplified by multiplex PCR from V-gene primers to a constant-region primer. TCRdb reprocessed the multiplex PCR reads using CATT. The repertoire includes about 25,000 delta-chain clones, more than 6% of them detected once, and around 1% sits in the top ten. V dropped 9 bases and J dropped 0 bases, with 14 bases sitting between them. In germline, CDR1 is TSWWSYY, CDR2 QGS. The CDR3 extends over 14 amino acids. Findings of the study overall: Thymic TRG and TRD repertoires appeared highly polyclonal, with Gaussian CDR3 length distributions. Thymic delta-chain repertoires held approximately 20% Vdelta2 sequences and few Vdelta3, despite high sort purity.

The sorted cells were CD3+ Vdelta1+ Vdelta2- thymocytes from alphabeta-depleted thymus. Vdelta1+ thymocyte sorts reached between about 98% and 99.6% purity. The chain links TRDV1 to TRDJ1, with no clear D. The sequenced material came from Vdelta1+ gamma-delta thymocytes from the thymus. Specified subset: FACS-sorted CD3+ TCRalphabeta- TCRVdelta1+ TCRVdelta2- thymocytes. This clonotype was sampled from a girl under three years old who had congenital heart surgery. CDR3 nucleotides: TGTGCTCTCGGCCCCCCCGTCCACACCGATAAACTCATCTTT. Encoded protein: CALGPPVHTDKLIF.